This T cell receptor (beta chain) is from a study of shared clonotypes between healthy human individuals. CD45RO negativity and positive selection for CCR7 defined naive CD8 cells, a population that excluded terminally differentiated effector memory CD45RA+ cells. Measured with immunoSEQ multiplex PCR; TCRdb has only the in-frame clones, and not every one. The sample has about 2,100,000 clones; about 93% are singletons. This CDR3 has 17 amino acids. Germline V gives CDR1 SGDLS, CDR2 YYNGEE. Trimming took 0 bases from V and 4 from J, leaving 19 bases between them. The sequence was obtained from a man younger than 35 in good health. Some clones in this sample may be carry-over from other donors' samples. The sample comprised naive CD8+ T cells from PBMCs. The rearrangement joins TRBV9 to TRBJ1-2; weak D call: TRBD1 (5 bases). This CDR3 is CASSVVRDGRAGYGYTF. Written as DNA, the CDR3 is TGTGCCAGCAGCGTAGTAAGGGACGGCAGGGCCGGCTATGGCTACACCTTC.